This T cell receptor beta chain is drawn from a study of blood T cell repertoires in COVID-19. Study-wide context: Samples taken during acute and convalescent COVID-19 were collected in the United States, Italy and Spain. PBMCs, B-cell-depleted T cells, or T cells were the source of the cDNA or gDNA that made up the material.

Trimming cost V 6 bases and J 1 base; bases outside gene matches: 0. The V gene's germline CDR1 is SNHLY and CDR2 FYNNEI. The CDR3 is 14 residues long. Per the original methods: Counts of nucleated cells, estimated from reference gene primer amplification, were obtained. Measured with immunoSEQ multiplex PCR; TCRdb has only the in-frame clones, and not every one. V, J and clone size were drawn from that table, and D and trimming were deduced from the DNA. The table has 150,000 to 200,000 clones, 85% seen once. The sequencing sample was made of peripheral blood. This receptor was obtained from a human donor with acute or convalescent COVID-19. The donor label of this sample is uncertain. This chain connects TRBV2 to TRBJ2-6; 7 bases are shared with TRBD1. The CDR3 spells CASSRGSGANVLTF. The DNA of the CDR3 is TGTGCCAGCAGCAGGGGGTCTGGGGCCAACGTCCTGACTTTC.